Described below is a single TCR beta chain sequence and its context. What it binds is not known. Random-hexamer reverse transcription was applied to about 0.45 to 1 ug RNA. With immunoSEQ multiplex PCR, TCR beta CDR3 was amplified across 54 Vbeta and 13 Jbeta. TCRdb passed the immunoSEQ multiplex PCR reads through MiXCR, listing each CDR3 protein once. Seen here are 120,000 or so distinct CDR3 sequences, 96% observed once, and the top ten hold roughly 0.14%. Isolation of CD8+ and CD4+ T cells was performed negatively, whereas enrichment of TEMRA cells was done by FACS. These data are taken from a study of CD8 T cells in Susac syndrome. Looking at the study overall: Patients with Susac syndrome, at blood draw, were therapy-naive, on corticosteroids, or on intravenous immunoglobulin alone.

Study findings and constraints: Clonal expansion did not appear in Susac syndrome CD4+ T cell repertoires.

The receptor's source is a human donor with Susac syndrome. Sequenced input: CD4+ T cells from PBMCs.

The CDR3 DNA reads as TGCAGTGCTAGAGATCACAGCGGGAGGGCGCGGGAGCAGTACTTC. Translating it yields CSARDHSGRAREQYF. The genes are TRBV20-1 and TRBJ2-7, with 10 bases matching TRBD2. V lost 0 bases, J lost 7 bases, and 9 bases stayed unmatched. Germline V CDR1 and CDR2: DFQATT, SNEGSKA (reference sequence). The CDR3 runs 15 residues.